One and the same sample provided the 31 T cell receptor beta chains below, sequenced in a study of blood T cell repertoires in COVID-19. The table came from immunoSEQ multiplex PCR; TCRdb's copy has only in-frame clones and leaves some out. The data contain 100,000 or so clones, 84% of them seen just once; the ten biggest clones take up less than 2%. The sequenced sample consisted of peripheral blood. The receptors here all came from a man aged 65 to 85 with active or convalescent COVID-19.

The chain has TRBV9 and TRBJ1-1; tentative D call: TRBD1 (6 bases). The CDR3 runs 16 residues. From germline, CDR1 is SGDLS and CDR2 YYNGEE. Trimming left V 4 bases short and J 0 bases short, with 16 bases between. The CDR3, as DNA: TGTGCCAGCAGCCCCCACAGGGCTACCTTGAACACTGAAGCTTTCTTT. Protein product: CASSPHRATLNTEAFF.

The chain links TRBV3-1 (or the pseudogene TRBV3-2) to TRBJ2-5, with no clear D. Trimming shortened V by 1 base and J by 5 bases, and 14 bases separated the two germline ends. The CDR3 sequence is 15 residues long. From germline, CDR1 is LGHDT and CDR2 YNNKEL (reference sequence). CDR3 sequence reads: CASSQVAVLRETQYF. In nucleotides, the CDR3 is TGTGCCAGCAGCCAAGTTGCGGTACTGAGGGAGACCCAGTACTTC.

The rearrangement uses TRBV9 and TRBJ1-4, with D uncertain. Germline CDR1 is SGDLS and CDR2 is YYNGEE. The CDR3 covers 15 residues. Deletions cut 1 base from V and 5 bases from J, with 12 bases between. CDR3 bases: TGTGCCAGCAGCGTATCACCTGGGCTCAATGAAAAACTGTTTTTT. Translation: CASSVSPGLNEKLFF.

In this sample, this clone turned up once. The V call is TRBV18, the J call TRBJ1-3, with a tentative D call TRBD1 (6 bases). Between the trimmed V and J ends, which lost 5 bases and 9 bases, there was a span of 20 bases. Germline loops: CDR1 KGHSH, CDR2 LQKENI. The length of the CDR3 is 15 residues. The DNA for the CDR3 is TGTGCCAGCTCATCCACCGGGACACCTCCAAGCACCATATATTTT. Protein: CASSSTGTPPSTIYF.

The chain is built from TRBV12-3 or TRBV12-4 and TRBJ2-1, with D possibly being TRBD2 (5 bases). The V gene lost 5 bases and the J gene lost 10 bases, with 12 bases spanning the gap. CDR3 length equals 12 residues. The CDR3 loop is CASSPAREEQFF. CDR3 nucleotide sequence: TGTGCCAGCAGTCCCGCTCGGGAAGAGCAGTTCTTC.

This chain connects TRBV30 to TRBJ1-2; D is undetermined. This CDR3 region has 13 residues. Germline CDR1 GTSNPN, CDR2 SVGIG (reference sequence). V was trimmed by 0 bases and J by 8 bases, leaving 13 bases between them. As DNA, the CDR3 is TGTGCCTGGAGTGTAGTGTCAGTCGGGGGCTACACCTTC. It encodes CAWSVVSVGGYTF. Full variable domain (remainder filled in from reference TRBV30 and TRBJ1-2): SQTIHQWPATLVQPVGSPLSLECTVEGTSNPNLYWYRQAAGRGLQLLFYSVGIGQISSEVPQNLSASRPQDRQFILSSKKLLLSDSGFYLCAWSVVSVGGYTFGSGTRLTVV.

This clone was seen once. J is TRBJ1-2 and V is TRBV4-1; tentative D call: TRBD1 (6 bases). CDR1 and CDR2 from the germline V gene are MGHRA and YSYEKL. Trimming stripped 4 bases from V and 4 bases from J, with 10 bases between. CDR3 length equals 13 residues. This chain's CDR3 is CASSPGTLYGYTF. The CDR3 DNA is TGCGCCAGCAGCCCCGGGACACTCTATGGCTACACCTTC.

The rearrangement joins TRBV9 to TRBJ2-3, with D perhaps TRBD2 (5 bases). Deletions cut 0 bases from V and 9 bases from J, with 11 bases between. The CDR3 has 13 amino acids. Germline loops: CDR1 SGDLS, CDR2 YYNGEE. The CDR3 loop is CASSVAAGGTQYF. The DNA for the CDR3 is TGTGCCAGCAGCGTAGCGGCGGGCGGGACGCAGTATTTT.

The chain uses TRBV29-1 and TRBJ1-2, with D possibly TRBD1 on 5 matching bases. Germline CDR1 reads SQVTM; CDR2 reads ANQGSEA. V was pared by 6 bases and J by 4 bases, with 21 bases between. The CDR3 is 15 amino acids. Here the CDR3 DNA reads TGCAGCGTCGTAAATACGGGACTCTCTTCCTATGGCTACACCTTC. Translated: CSVVNTGLSSYGYTF.

The rearrangement uses TRBV2 and TRBJ1-4, with 9 bases matching TRBD1. V shed 8 bases and J 0 bases; nucleotides not matched to a gene: 4. Germline CDR1 is SNHLY and CDR2 is FYNNEI. The CDR3 has 15 residues. In nucleotides, the CDR3 is TGTGCCAGCCAGGGACAGGGATCAACTAATGAAAAACTGTTTTTT. Its protein product is CASQGQGSTNEKLFF.

The gene calls are TRBV5-1 and TRBJ2-1, with 12 nucleotides matching TRBD2. Trimming at V came to 4 bases and at J to 7 bases, leaving 9 bases not matched to a gene. This CDR3 contains 16 residues. Germline-derived CDR1 and CDR2 are SGHRS and YFSETQ. CDR3: CASSPGGTSGGNEQFF. CDR3 DNA: TGCGCCAGCAGCCCGGGCGGAACTAGCGGGGGGAATGAGCAGTTCTTC.

J is TRBJ1-2 and V is TRBV5-1; 8 nucleotides match TRBD1. Germline values: CDR1 SGHRS, CDR2 YFSETQ. The V segment lost 4 bases and the J segment 6 bases; nucleotides outside the gene matches: 11. The CDR3 is 15 amino acids. CDR3 sequence: CASSPVPTGVDGYTF. In DNA form, the CDR3 reads TGCGCCAGCAGCCCCGTACCGACAGGGGTGGATGGCTACACCTTC. The whole variable domain, remainder taken from reference TRBV5-1 and TRBJ1-2, is KAGVTQTPRYLIKTRGQQVTLSCSPISGHRSVSWYQQTPGQGLQFLFEYFSETQRNKGNFPGRFSGRQFSNSRSEMNVSTLELGDSALYLCASSPVPTGVDGYTFGSGTRLTVV.

The chain has TRBV11-2 and TRBJ1-5, with 11 bases identical to TRBD1. V trimming: 3 bases; J trimming: 6 bases; junction bases outside the gene matches: 4. This CDR3 has 15 residues. The V gene's germline CDR1 is SGHAT and CDR2 FQNNGV. The DNA for the CDR3 is TGTGCCAGCAGCTTGGGACAGGGGGAAACTCAGCCCCAGCATTTT. This codes for CASSLGQGETQPQHF.

CDR3 sequence (DNA): TGTGCCAGCAGCCCATCGGGACAGCCTTACAATGAGCAGTTCTTC. This codes for CASSPSGQPYNEQFF. The chain combines TRBV7-2 with TRBJ2-1; 7 bases agree with TRBD1. Germline CDR1 SGHTA, CDR2 FQGNSA. The CDR3 is 15 amino acids. J gave up 4 bases and V 5 bases, and 8 bases lay outside the gene matches.

The chain couples TRBV7-2 to TRBJ2-7; D is perhaps TRBD2 (5 bases). CDR1 is SGHTA, CDR2 FQGNSA, per germline. CDR3 size: 14 residues. V gave up 4 bases and J gave up 2 bases, with 12 bases separating them. The CDR3 sequence: CASSSLAGAYEQYF. As DNA, the CDR3 is TGTGCCAGCAGCTCTTTGGCCGGGGCCTACGAGCAGTACTTC.

This chain uses TRBV27 with TRBJ2-7; D is possibly TRBD2 (6 bases). Trimming removed 6 bases from V and 1 base from J, with 10 bases in between. Germline CDR1 and CDR2: MNHEY and SMNVEV (reference sequence). The CDR3 contains 13 residues. As DNA, the CDR3 is TGTGCCAGCAGCCTGACTAGGTCCTACGAGCAGTACTTC. Encoded protein: CASSLTRSYEQYF.

This clone was observed a few times. The J gene is TRBJ2-3, the V gene TRBV11-2; weak D call: TRBD2 (6 bases). Germline V gene data show CDR1 as SGHAT and CDR2 as FQNNGV. CDR3 length: 18 residues. V dropped 4 bases and J dropped 6 bases, with 26 bases sitting between them. CDR3 DNA sequence: TGTGCCAGCAGCTCCCTGCGGGGACGGGCCTCTTCTCTCGATACGCAGTATTTT. It translates to CASSSLRGRASSLDTQYF. Together with reference TRBV11-2 and TRBJ2-3, the CDR3 gives the full variable domain: EAGVAQSPRYKIIEKRQSVAFWCNPISGHATLYWYQQILGQGPKLLIQFQNNGVVDDSQLPKDRFSAERLKGVDSTLKIQPAKLEDSAVYLCASSSLRGRASSLDTQYFGPGTRLTVL.

This clone was picked up one time. This chain links TRBV5-6 with TRBJ2-1; a weak D match, TRBD2 (5 bases). The V end lost 1 base, the J end lost 4 bases, and 12 bases lay between the germline ends. CDR3 length equals 15 residues. Germline-derived CDR1 and CDR2 are SGHDT and YYEEEE. The CDR3 DNA sequence: TGTGCCAGCAGCTTGTTCAGCGGAAATTACAATGAGCAGTTCTTC. Residues: CASSLFSGNYNEQFF.

The CDR3 spells CASSESLAGTGTQYF. CDR3 DNA: TGTGCCAGCAGTGAATCCCTAGCGGGGACGGGGACCCAGTACTTC. The genes are TRBV6-1 and TRBJ2-5, with 9 nucleotides matching TRBD2. Germline CDR1 and CDR2: MNHNS and SASEGT. This CDR3 contains 15 residues. The V gene end was trimmed by 2 bases and the J gene end by 7 bases; junction bases not matched to a gene: 8.

The gene calls are TRBV6-5 and TRBJ2-2; possibly TRBD1 for D (6 bases). Germline values: CDR1 MNHEY, CDR2 SVGAGI. CDR3 length: 15 amino acids. V gave up 6 bases and J gave up 2 bases, with 13 bases separating them. CDR3 sequence: CASSPPGHNTGELFF. CDR3 nucleotide sequence: TGTGCCAGCAGCCCCCCGGGACATAACACCGGGGAGCTGTTTTTT.

The genes are TRBV6-5 and TRBJ1-6, with D possibly TRBD1 on 5 matching bases. CDR3 length: 15 amino acids. The germline V and J ends were trimmed by 7 bases and 14 bases, with 24 bases remaining between them. Looked up from germline, CDR1 is MNHEY and CDR2 is SVGAGI. The CDR3: CASTALGQKGPTLHF. The CDR3 region has the DNA TGTGCCAGCACGGCCCTAGGACAAAAGGGGCCCACCCTCCACTTT.

The rearrangement links TRBV25-1 to TRBJ2-5; 9 nucleotides agree with TRBD2. The ends lost 1 base at V and 2 bases at J; junction bases unmatched: 2. Germline V gene data show CDR1 as MGHDK and CDR2 as SYGVNS. The length of the CDR3 is 15 residues. The CDR3 loop is CASSESAGGQETQYF. The CDR3 DNA sequence: TGTGCCAGCAGTGAATCAGCGGGGGGACAAGAGACCCAGTACTTC.

This clone was recorded once. The J gene is TRBJ1-2, the V gene TRBV7-2; 7 bases are a match to TRBD1. V lost 1 base to trimming and J lost 3 bases; unmatched junction nucleotides: 5. The CDR3 covers 15 residues. Germline V gene lookup returns CDR1 SGHTA and CDR2 FQGNSA. Here the CDR3 reads CASSLGGTDYYGYTF. The CDR3 DNA reads as TGTGCCAGCAGCTTAGGGGGGACAGACTACTATGGCTACACCTTC.

J is TRBJ1-2 and V is TRBV3-1 (or the pseudogene TRBV3-2); possible D gene TRBD1, 5 bases. V was trimmed by 4 bases and J by 1 base, leaving 13 bases between them. The CDR3 extends over 15 amino acids. The germline V gene encodes CDR1 LGHDT and CDR2 YNNKEL (reference sequence). CDR3 protein: CASSRGTEDNYGYTF. In DNA form, the CDR3 reads TGTGCCAGCAGCCGCGGGACGGAGGATAACTATGGCTACACCTTC.

The rearrangement joins TRBV7-9 to TRBJ2-7; a weak D match, TRBD2 (5 bases). The CDR3 consists of 16 residues. The germline V gene has CDR1 SEHNR and CDR2 FQNEAQ (reference sequence). The V end lost 0 bases, the J end lost 0 bases, and 12 bases lay between the germline ends. This CDR3 reads CASSLAGSYFSYEQYF. CDR3 bases: TGTGCCAGCAGCTTAGCGGGGAGCTACTTCTCCTACGAGCAGTACTTC. Filled out from reference TRBV7-9 and TRBJ2-7, the complete variable domain reads DTGVSQNPRHKITKRGQNVTFRCDPISEHNRLYWYRQTLGQGPEFLTYFQNEAQLEKSRLLSDRFSAERPKGSFSTLEIQRTEQGDSAMYLCASSLAGSYFSYEQYFGPGTRLTVT.

The genes are TRBV2 and TRBJ2-7; 7 bases line up with TRBD1. V was pared by 6 bases and J by 0 bases, with 8 bases of the junction left unmatched. Germline loops: CDR1 SNHLY, CDR2 FYNNEI. This CDR3 contains 15 residues. CDR3 nucleotides: TGTGCCAGCAGCCGAGAGACAGGGAACTCCTACGAGCAGTACTTC. It yields the protein CASSRETGNSYEQYF.

The J gene is TRBJ1-2, the V gene TRBV4-1; D is perhaps TRBD1 (5 bases). The CDR3 sequence is 17 residues long. The germline gives CDR1 MGHRA, CDR2 YSYEKL. The V end was cut by 0 bases, the J end by 2 bases, with 16 bases between. For the CDR3, the DNA is TGCGCCAGCAGCCAAGATTTTAGACAGCTTACGAACTATGGCTACACCTTC. Protein product: CASSQDFRQLTNYGYTF.

The chain uses TRBV30 and TRBJ1-6; 7 nucleotides match TRBD1. The V segment lost 2 bases and the J segment 7 bases; nucleotides outside the gene matches: 8. The CDR3 length is 15 residues. The germline CDR1 and CDR2 sequences are GTSNPN and SVGIG (reference sequence). The CDR3 reads CAWSTSTGQNSPLHF. The CDR3 DNA is TGTGCCTGGAGTACCTCGACAGGGCAAAATTCACCCCTCCACTTT.

This sequence joins TRBV5-6 and TRBJ1-2; tentative D call: TRBD1 (5 bases). Per germline, CDR1 SGHDT and CDR2 YYEEEE. The CDR3 is 16 amino acids. The germline V and J ends were trimmed by 1 base and 3 bases, with 16 bases remaining between them. The CDR3 region has the DNA TGTGCCAGCAGCTTGATCCAGGGAATGGCGGACTATGGCTACACCTTC. It translates to CASSLIQGMADYGYTF.

V and J are TRBV14 and TRBJ2-5; D not resolved. Germline V gene sequence: CDR1 SGHDN, CDR2 FVKESK. The CDR3 covers 13 residues. Trimming stripped 5 bases from V and 6 bases from J, with 13 bases between. The CDR3 spells CASSESVVQTQYF. DNA for the CDR3: TGTGCCAGCAGCGAGAGTGTCGTGCAGACCCAGTACTTC.

This chain links TRBV5-1 with TRBJ1-5; 9 bases match TRBD1. With V trimmed by 2 bases and J by 6 bases, 6 bases remained unmatched. The CDR3 has 15 amino acids. CDR1 is SGHRS, CDR2 YFSETQ, per germline. The CDR3 loop is CASSLAGTGSQPQHF. The CDR3 DNA reads TGCGCCAGCAGCTTAGCCGGGACAGGGTCTCAGCCCCAGCATTTT.